A single sample gave rise to the 3 T cell receptor beta chains below, sequenced in a study of T cell changes during pregnancy in multiple sclerosis (dated by TCRdb to between 2018 and 2020). Libraries were prepared through the immunoSEQ multiplex PCR assay. Imported from immuneACCESS, the table was reduced by TCRdb to in-frame sequences with V and J called. These copies leave out some clones; in studies compared against another copy, an unresolved V gene accounts for under half, and the cause of the remainder is not known. The sample contains about 70,000 clones, more than 90% of them found a single time. The ten biggest clones cover over 2% of the sample. The specimen was peripheral blood, collected in the second trimester of pregnancy. The receptors here all came from a female donor in good health, enrolled as a control in a pregnancy study.

The chain is built from TRBV14 and TRBJ2-7, with 7 bases lining up with TRBD1. The germline gives CDR1 SGHDN, CDR2 FVKESK. There are 14 residues in the CDR3. V lost 4 bases, J lost 3 bases, and 6 bases stayed unmatched. The CDR3 sequence: CASSRKQGFYEQYF. The CDR3 bases are TGTGCCAGCAGCCGAAAACAGGGGTTCTACGAGCAGTACTTC.

V is TRBV29-1 and J is TRBJ1-4; D perhaps matches TRBD1 (6 bases). The germline CDR1 and CDR2 sequences are SQVTM and ANQGSEA. The CDR3 sequence is 14 residues long. Trimming pared 7 bases from V and 7 bases from J, leaving 19 bases between. CDR3 DNA sequence: TGCAGCGCCAAAAAGGGGGGGACGGGTGAAAAACTGTTTTTT. Its protein product is CSAKKGGTGEKLFF.

The gene calls are TRBV4-1 and TRBJ1-2; D uncertain. V was pared by 3 bases and J by 8 bases, with 10 bases between. The CDR3 extends over 12 amino acids. Germline loops: CDR1 MGHRA, CDR2 YSYEKL. The CDR3 spells CASSQARQGYTF. The CDR3 nucleotides are TGCGCCAGCAGCCAGGCCAGGCAGGGCTACACCTTC.